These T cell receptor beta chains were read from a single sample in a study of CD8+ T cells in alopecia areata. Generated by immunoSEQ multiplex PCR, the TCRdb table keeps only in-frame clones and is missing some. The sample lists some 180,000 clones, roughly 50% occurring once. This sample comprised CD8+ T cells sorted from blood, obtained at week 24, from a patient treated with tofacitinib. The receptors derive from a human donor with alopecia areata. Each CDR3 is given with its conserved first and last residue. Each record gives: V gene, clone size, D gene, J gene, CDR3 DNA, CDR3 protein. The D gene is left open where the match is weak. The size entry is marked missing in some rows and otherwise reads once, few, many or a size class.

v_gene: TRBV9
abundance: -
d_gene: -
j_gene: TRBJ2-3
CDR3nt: TGTGCCAGCAGCGTAGGAGGACCGGGTGGCCCAGATACGCAGTATTTT
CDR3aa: CASSVGGPGGPDTQYF

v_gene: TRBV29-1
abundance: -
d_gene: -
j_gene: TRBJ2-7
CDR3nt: TGCAGCGTTGAAACCAGGCCGAGATACTTC
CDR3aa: CSVETRPRYF

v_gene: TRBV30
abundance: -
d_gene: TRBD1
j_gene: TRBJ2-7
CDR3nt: TGTGCCTGGAAACCAGGGGGCCCCTACGAGCAGTACTTC
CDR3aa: CAWKPGGPYEQYF

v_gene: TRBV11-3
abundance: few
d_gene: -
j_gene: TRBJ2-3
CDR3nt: TGTGCCAGCAGCTACACAGATACGCAGTATTTT
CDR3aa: CASSYTDTQYF

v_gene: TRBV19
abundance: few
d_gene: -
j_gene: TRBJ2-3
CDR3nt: TGTGCCAGTAGTATCCCTCTAGCAGCAAGCACAGATACGCAGTATTTT
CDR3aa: CASSIPLAASTDTQYF

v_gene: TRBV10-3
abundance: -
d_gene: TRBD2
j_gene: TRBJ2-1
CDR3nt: TGTGCCATCCGGGCGGGGGGGTCCCCCAATGAGCAGTTCTTC
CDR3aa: CAIRAGGSPNEQFF

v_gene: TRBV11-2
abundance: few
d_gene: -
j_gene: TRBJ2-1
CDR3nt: TGTGCCAGCAGCTCCGCTAGCGCCAATGAGCAGTTCTTC
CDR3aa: CASSSASANEQFF

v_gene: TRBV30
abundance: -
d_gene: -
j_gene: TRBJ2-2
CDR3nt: TGTGCCTGGATGGACTACCTTGGGGAGCTGTTTTTT
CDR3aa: CAWMDYLGELFF

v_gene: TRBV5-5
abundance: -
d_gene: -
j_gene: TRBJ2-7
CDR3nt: TGTGCCAGCAGCTCAAGGGGGAGCTCCTACGAGCAGTACTTC
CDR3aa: CASSSRGSSYEQYF

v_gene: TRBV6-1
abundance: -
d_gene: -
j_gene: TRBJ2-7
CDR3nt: TGTGCCAGCAGTGATTGGGTAGCCTACGAGCAGTACTTC
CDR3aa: CASSDWVAYEQYF

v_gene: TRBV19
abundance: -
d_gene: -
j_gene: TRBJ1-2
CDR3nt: TGTGCCAGTAGCCCGGGACGATATGGCTACACCTTC
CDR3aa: CASSPGRYGYTF

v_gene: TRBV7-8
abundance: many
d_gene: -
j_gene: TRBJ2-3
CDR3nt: TGTGCCAGCAGCTACCTCGTGGTGGGGGGGCCGGATACGCAGTATTTT
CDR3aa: CASSYLVVGGPDTQYF

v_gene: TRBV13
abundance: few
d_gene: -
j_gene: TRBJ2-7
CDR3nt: TGTGCCAGCAGCCCAGGTTCAGGGATAAGCTCCTACGAGCAGTACTTC
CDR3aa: CASSPGSGISSYEQYF

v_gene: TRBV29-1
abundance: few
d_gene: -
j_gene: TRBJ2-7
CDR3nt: TGCAGCGTTGAATCCCGGGTCCGCGGCGAGCAGTACTTC
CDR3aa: CSVESRVRGEQYF

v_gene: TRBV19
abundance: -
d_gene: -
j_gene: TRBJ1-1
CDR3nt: TGTGCCAGTAGTATCCTTGGGGACGGGACTGAAGCTTTCTTT
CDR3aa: CASSILGDGTEAFF

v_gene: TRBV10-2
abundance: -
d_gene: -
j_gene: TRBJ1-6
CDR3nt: TGCGCCAGCAGTGAGTCAGTGCGATCACCCCTCCACTTT
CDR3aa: CASSESVRSPLHF

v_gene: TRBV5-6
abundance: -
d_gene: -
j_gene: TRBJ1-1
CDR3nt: TGTGCCAGCAGCCCCGGTCAGGGGGAAGCTTTCTTT
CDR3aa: CASSPGQGEAFF

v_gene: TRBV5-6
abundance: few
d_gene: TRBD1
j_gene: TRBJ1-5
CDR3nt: TGTGCCAGCAGCTCAGGGGGCCGAGAGAGCAATCAGCCCCAGCATTTT
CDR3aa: CASSSGGRESNQPQHF

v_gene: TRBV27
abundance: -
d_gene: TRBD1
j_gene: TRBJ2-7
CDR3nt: TGTGCCAGCAGTTTATCGGGGACAGGTGAGGTCTACGAGCAGTACTTC
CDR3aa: CASSLSGTGEVYEQYF

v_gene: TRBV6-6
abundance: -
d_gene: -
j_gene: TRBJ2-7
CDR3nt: TGTGCCACCCAGAGGACCCCTGGGGTGGGAGAGCAGTACTTC
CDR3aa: CATQRTPGVGEQYF

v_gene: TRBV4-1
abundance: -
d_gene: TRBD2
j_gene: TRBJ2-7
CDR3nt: TGCGCCAGCAGCCCTGAGGGGCTAGCGGGCTACGAGCAGTACTTC
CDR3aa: CASSPEGLAGYEQYF

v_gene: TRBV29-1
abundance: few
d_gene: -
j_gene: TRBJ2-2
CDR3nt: TGCAGCGTTCTTAATCGAGAGGGGGAGCTGTTTTTT
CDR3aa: CSVLNREGELFF

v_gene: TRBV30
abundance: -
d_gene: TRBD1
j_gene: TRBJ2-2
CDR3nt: TGTGCCTGGGGGACAGGGGATAGGCTGTTTTTT
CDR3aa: CAWGTGDRLFF

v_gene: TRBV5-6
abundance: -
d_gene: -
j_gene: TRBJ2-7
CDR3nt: TGTGCCAGCAGCTCCGGGACACGCTACGAGCAGTACTTC
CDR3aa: CASSSGTRYEQYF

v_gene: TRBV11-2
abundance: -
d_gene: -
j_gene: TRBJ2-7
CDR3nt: TGTGCCAGCAGCTTAGAAGATACCTACGAGCAGTACTTC
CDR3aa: CASSLEDTYEQYF

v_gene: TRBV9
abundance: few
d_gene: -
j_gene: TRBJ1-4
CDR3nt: TGTGCCAGCAGCCCCGGAACAGGGAGGGAAAAACTGTTTTTT
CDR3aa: CASSPGTGREKLFF

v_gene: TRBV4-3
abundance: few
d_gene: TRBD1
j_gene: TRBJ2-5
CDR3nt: TGCGCCAGCAGCCAAGATTTGGGCCGCCTTGGGGACAGGGAAGAGACCCAGTACTTC
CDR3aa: CASSQDLGRLGDREETQYF

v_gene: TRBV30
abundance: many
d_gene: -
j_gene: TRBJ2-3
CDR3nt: TGTGCCTGGGTGTTTGGGGATACGCAGTATTTT
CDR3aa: CAWVFGDTQYF

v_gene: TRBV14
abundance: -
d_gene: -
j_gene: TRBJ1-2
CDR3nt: TGTGCCAGCAGCCAAGATGCCTATGGCTACACCTTC
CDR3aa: CASSQDAYGYTF

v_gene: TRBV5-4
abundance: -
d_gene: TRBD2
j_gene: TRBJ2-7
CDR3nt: TGTGCCAGCAGCGACGTAGCGGGGACCTACGAGCAGTACTTC
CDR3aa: CASSDVAGTYEQYF

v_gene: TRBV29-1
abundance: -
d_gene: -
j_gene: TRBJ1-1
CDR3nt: TGCAGCGTAGACGGACCTAAAGGGACTGAAGCTTTCTTT
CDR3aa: CSVDGPKGTEAFF

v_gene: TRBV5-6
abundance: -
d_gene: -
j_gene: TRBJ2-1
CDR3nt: TGTGCCAGCAGCTCAGGGGACACAGTTAACAATGAGCAGTTCTTC
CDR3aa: CASSSGDTVNNEQFF

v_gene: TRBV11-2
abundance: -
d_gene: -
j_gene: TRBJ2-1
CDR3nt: TGTGCCAGCAGCTTAGATTTCAATTCCTACAATGAGCAGTTCTTC
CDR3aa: CASSLDFNSYNEQFF

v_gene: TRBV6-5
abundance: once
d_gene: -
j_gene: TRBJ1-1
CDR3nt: TGTGCCAGCAGTTTCCGGGGGTCGAACACTGAAGCTTTCTTT
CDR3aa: CASSFRGSNTEAFF

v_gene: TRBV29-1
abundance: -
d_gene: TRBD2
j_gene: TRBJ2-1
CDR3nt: TGCAGCGTTGGGACTAGCGGGGGGCACAATGAGCAGTTCTTC
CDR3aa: CSVGTSGGHNEQFF

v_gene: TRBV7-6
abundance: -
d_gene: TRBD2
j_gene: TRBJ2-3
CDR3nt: TGTGCCAGCAGCGCTAGCGGGGGGCCGGCAAATTTT
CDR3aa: CASSASGGPANF

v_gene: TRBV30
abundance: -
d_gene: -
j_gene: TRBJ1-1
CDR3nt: TGTGCCTGGAACCTAATGAACACTGAAGCTTTCTTT
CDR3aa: CAWNLMNTEAFF

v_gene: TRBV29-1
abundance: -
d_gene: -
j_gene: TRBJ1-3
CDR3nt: TGCAGCGTTGAATCTAAACGGGATAGCTCTGGAAACACCATATATTTT
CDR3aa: CSVESKRDSSGNTIYF

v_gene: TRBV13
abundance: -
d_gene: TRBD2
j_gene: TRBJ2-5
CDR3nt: TGTGCCAGCAGCCGTCTAGCGGGGGGAGAGACCCAGTACTTC
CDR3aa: CASSRLAGGETQYF

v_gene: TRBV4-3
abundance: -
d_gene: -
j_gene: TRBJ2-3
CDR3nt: TGCGCCAGCAGCCAAGATGCGAGGGGTGGAGATACGCAGTATTTT
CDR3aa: CASSQDARGGDTQYF

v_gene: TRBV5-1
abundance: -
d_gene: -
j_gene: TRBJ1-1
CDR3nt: TGCGCCAGCAGGGGGTTACAGGGAACGGCTGAAGCTTTCTTT
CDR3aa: CASRGLQGTAEAFF

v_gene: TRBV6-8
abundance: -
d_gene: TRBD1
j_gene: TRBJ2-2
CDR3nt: TGTCTCCCCGGACAGGGGGCCACCAGGGAGCTGTTTTTT
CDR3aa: CLPGQGATRELFF